This T cell receptor (beta chain) was retrieved from a study of blood T cell repertoires in COVID-19. Overall study context: Nucleic acid was either cDNA or gDNA, and it came from T cells, B-cell-depleted T cells, or PBMCs.

Produced via immunoSEQ multiplex PCR; TCRdb's table is partial and in-frame only. The sample includes about 65,000 clones, 77% of them seen just once. This clone was recorded a few times. The TCR comes from a human donor in a cohort sampled during active COVID-19. Sequenced material: peripheral blood.

Written as DNA, the CDR3 is TGTGCCAGCAGTACCCGGAGGAACACTGAAGCTTTCTTT. It is translated as CASSTRRNTEAFF. The V and J genes are TRBV28 and TRBJ1-1, with D unresolved. CDR1 is MDHEN and CDR2 is SYDVKM in the germline V gene. Deletions cut 5 bases from V and 1 base from J, with 8 bases between. CDR3 length equals 13 residues.